The 20 T cell receptor beta chains below were found in one sample sequenced in a study of long-term antiretroviral therapy in people with HIV. Version v3.0 of the immunoSEQ assay was performed at survey level. Method: immunoSEQ multiplex PCR; TCRdb's copy keeps in-frame clones and lacks some. Found here are 25,000 to 30,000 clones, 82% of them singletons; the top ten hold about 5.5%. The specimen was unsorted PBMCs, collected 1.1 years before starting antiretroviral therapy. Source of these receptors: a woman aged 25 to 39 with HIV.

The chain employs TRBV9 and TRBJ1-3; D perhaps matches TRBD1 (5 bases). The ends were cut back, 1 base at V and 4 bases at J, with 12 bases in the middle. CDR1 and CDR2 (germline): SGDLS, YYNGEE. The CDR3 extends over 15 amino acids. The CDR3 spells CASSVKPGYGNTIYF. Here the CDR3 DNA reads TGTGCCAGCAGCGTAAAACCAGGGTACGGAAACACCATATATTTT.

The chain combines TRBV6-6 with TRBJ2-1, with D perhaps given as TRBD1 or TRBD2 (6 bases each). The germline V gene has CDR1 MNHNY and CDR2 SVGAGI (reference sequence). The CDR3 is 15 amino acids. Trimming removed 2 bases at V and 4 bases at J, with 12 bases between. CDR3 protein: CASSYMGGLYNEQFF. For the CDR3, the DNA is TGTGCCAGCAGTTACATGGGGGGCCTATACAATGAGCAGTTCTTC.

The chain has TRBV5-6 and TRBJ1-5; TRBD1 might be the D (5 bases). V lost 4 bases to trimming and J lost 5 bases, with 19 bases between them. Germline CDR1 reads SGHDT; CDR2 reads YYEEEE. This CDR3 has 16 residues. This chain's CDR3 is CASSPSGGRSDQPQHF. CDR3 nucleotide sequence: TGTGCCAGCAGCCCCTCTGGGGGGAGGAGTGATCAGCCCCAGCATTTT.

The J gene is TRBJ1-1, the V gene TRBV6-1, with a tentative D call TRBD1 (5 bases). V gave up 4 bases and J gave up 4 bases, with 10 bases separating them. Germline assignment: CDR1 MNHNS and CDR2 SASEGT. The CDR3 runs to 13 residues. CDR3 DNA: TGTGCCAGCAGTGTGAGGGGAGGCACTGAAGCTTTCTTT. Protein product: CASSVRGGTEAFF.

The chain combines TRBV6-5 with TRBJ1-5; D is perhaps TRBD1 (5 bases). In germline, CDR1 is MNHEY, CDR2 SVGAGI. V was trimmed by 4 bases and J by 1 base, leaving 8 bases between them. The CDR3 totals 14 residues. The CDR3 nucleotides are TGTGCCAGCAGTTTCGGGGGAAGCAATCAGCCCCAGCATTTT. Its protein is CASSFGGSNQPQHF.

This clone has only a few counts. V usage is TRBV2 and J usage is TRBJ1-6, with D unclear. Trimming shortened V by 6 bases and J by 10 bases, and 13 bases separated the two germline ends. Germline assignment: CDR1 SNHLY and CDR2 FYNNEI. The CDR3 has 13 residues. The CDR3 nucleotides read TGTGCCAGCAGCCGGACGGAACGGTCACCCCTCCACTTT. Amino acids: CASSRTERSPLHF.

In its sample, this clone was seen a few times. CDR3 in amino acids: CASSQGGGLEKLFF. Here the CDR3 DNA reads TGTGCCAGCAGCCAAGGGGGAGGGCTAGAAAAACTGTTTTTT. This rearrangement joins TRBV5-5 to TRBJ1-4; D may be TRBD1 (6 bases). Germline values: CDR1 SGHKS, CDR2 YYEKEE (reference sequence). The CDR3 covers 14 residues. V lost 4 bases, J lost 8 bases, and 15 bases lay in between.

The chain is built from TRBV7-9 and TRBJ1-4; TRBD1 is a possible D gene (6 bases). The V end lost 3 bases, the J end lost 0 bases, and 8 bases lay between the germline ends. Looked up from germline, CDR1 is SEHNR and CDR2 is FQNEAQ (reference sequence). CDR3 length equals 15 residues. Here the CDR3 reads CASSFRGATNEKLFF. CDR3 in DNA: TGTGCCAGCAGCTTCAGGGGTGCAACTAATGAAAAACTGTTTTTT.

The chain has TRBV7-9 and TRBJ1-3; D unresolved. Trimming took off 2 bases at V and 4 bases at J, with 9 bases between the two ends. This CDR3 region has 14 residues. Per the germline V gene, CDR1 is SEHNR and CDR2 is FQNEAQ (reference sequence). CDR3 region: CASSLPELGNTIYF. CDR3 sequence (DNA): TGTGCCAGCAGCTTACCCGAGCTCGGAAACACCATATATTTT.

V usage is TRBV6-6 and J usage is TRBJ2-7; 11 nucleotides align to TRBD1. CDR1 MNHNY and CDR2 SVGAGI come from the germline V gene (reference sequence). V shed 4 bases and J 4 bases; nucleotides not matched to a gene: 3. The CDR3 spans 14 residues. The CDR3 DNA reads TGTGCCAGCAGTTGCCGGGACAGGGGGTACGAGCAGTACTTC. This codes for CASSCRDRGYEQYF.

V usage is TRBV5-1 and J usage is TRBJ2-2; the match to TRBD2 covers 11 bases. The germline CDR1 and CDR2 sequences are SGHRS and YFSETQ. The CDR3 extends over 17 amino acids. The junction had 6 bases not matched to a gene; V was cut back by 3 bases and J by 2 bases. The CDR3 nucleotides read TGCGCCAGCAGCTCCATTCTAGCGGGGGGAAACACCGGGGAGCTGTTTTTT. Its translation: CASSSILAGGNTGELFF. Together with reference TRBV5-1 and TRBJ2-2, the CDR3 gives the full variable domain: KAGVTQTPRYLIKTRGQQVTLSCSPISGHRSVSWYQQTPGQGLQFLFEYFSETQRNKGNFPGRFSGRQFSNSRSEMNVSTLELGDSALYLCASSSILAGGNTGELFFGEGSRLTVL.

The chain has TRBV9 and TRBJ1-1; D is ambiguous. The CDR3 loop spans 17 amino acids. Deletions cut 0 bases from V and 0 bases from J, with 15 bases between. Germline CDR1 is SGDLS and CDR2 is YYNGEE. The CDR3 region has the DNA TGTGCCAGCAGCGTAGCGGCAGGCCTGATCATGAACACTGAAGCTTTCTTT. Encoded protein: CASSVAAGLIMNTEAFF.

The chain recombines TRBV5-1 with TRBJ2-3; D gene unclear. V lost 1 base, J lost 4 bases, and 7 bases lay in between. The CDR3 sequence is 13 residues long. Germline V lookup: CDR1 SGHRS, CDR2 YFSETQ. The CDR3 reads CASSLMKADTQYF. The CDR3 nucleotides are TGCGCCAGCAGCTTGATGAAGGCAGATACGCAGTATTTT.

The chain joins TRBV5-1 to TRBJ2-5, with a weak D call TRBD2 (5 bases). Trimming took 3 bases from V and 5 from J, leaving 11 bases between them. The CDR3 contains 13 residues. Germline V gives CDR1 SGHRS, CDR2 YFSETQ. CDR3 region: CASSSDWLETQYF. The CDR3 region has the DNA TGCGCCAGCAGCTCGGACTGGCTGGAGACCCAGTACTTC. Full variable domain (rest looked up from reference TRBV5-1 and TRBJ2-5): KAGVTQTPRYLIKTRGQQVTLSCSPISGHRSVSWYQQTPGQGLQFLFEYFSETQRNKGNFPGRFSGRQFSNSRSEMNVSTLELGDSALYLCASSSDWLETQYFGPGTRLLVL.

This chain joins TRBV2 and TRBJ2-3; D possibly matches TRBD1 or TRBD2 (6 bases each). Trimming took 1 base from V and 6 from J, leaving 14 bases between them. The CDR3 consists of 15 residues. CDR1 and CDR2 (germline): SNHLY, FYNNEI. DNA for the CDR3: TGTGCCAGCAGTGAAGAGGGGGGCCTTGTGGATACGCAGTATTTT. This sequence encodes CASSEEGGLVDTQYF.

This chain uses TRBV5-1 with TRBJ2-3; 8 bases line up with TRBD1. Losses at the gene ends were 3 bases for V and 2 bases for J; bases not matched to a gene: 8. There are 16 residues in the CDR3. The germline CDR1 and CDR2 sequences are SGHRS and YFSETQ. The CDR3 DNA sequence: TGCGCCAGCAGCTGGACAGGGAGAGTACCCACAGATACGCAGTATTTT. Its translation is CASSWTGRVPTDTQYF. Full variable domain (missing parts from reference TRBV5-1 and TRBJ2-3): KAGVTQTPRYLIKTRGQQVTLSCSPISGHRSVSWYQQTPGQGLQFLFEYFSETQRNKGNFPGRFSGRQFSNSRSEMNVSTLELGDSALYLCASSWTGRVPTDTQYFGPGTRLTVL.

V gene TRBV6-1 combines with J gene TRBJ1-2, with TRBD1 as a possible D gene (6 bases). Germline CDR1 reads MNHNS; CDR2 reads SASEGT. The CDR3 sequence is 14 residues long. V was shortened by 0 bases and J by 3 bases, with 8 bases between the two germline ends. The chain's CDR3 is CASSEAAGDYGYTF. The CDR3 DNA sequence: TGTGCCAGCAGTGAAGCAGCAGGGGACTATGGCTACACCTTC.

In DNA form, the CDR3 reads TGCGCCAGCAGCCCTACGACCGGGGGAGCAGATACGCAGTATTTT. Translation: CASSPTTGGADTQYF. The V call is TRBV5-1, the J call TRBJ2-3; tentative D call: TRBD2 (6 bases). The CDR3 covers 15 residues. Germline V gene data show CDR1 as SGHRS and CDR2 as YFSETQ. V gave up 4 bases and J gave up 4 bases, with 16 bases separating them.

V and J are TRBV10-2 and TRBJ2-2; no reliable D call. The CDR3 has 12 residues. Per the germline V gene, CDR1 is WSHSY and CDR2 is SAAADI. With 5 bases removed from V and 4 bases from J, the gap between germline ends came to 5 bases. The CDR3 is CASSSVTGELFF. CDR3 coding DNA: TGCGCCAGCAGTTCTGTCACCGGGGAGCTGTTTTTT.

This clone was seen only once. V is TRBV18 and J is TRBJ1-5, with D unclear. CDR3 length equals 14 residues. Germline lookup yields CDR1 KGHSH and CDR2 LQKENI. The ends were cut back, 3 bases at V and 6 bases at J, with 12 bases in the middle. The CDR3, as DNA: TGTGCCAGCTCACCCGATTCAGCTGGTCAGCCCCAGCATTTT. Its translation is CASSPDSAGQPQHF.